This T cell receptor beta chain was retrieved from a study of response to subunit inactivated influenza vaccine. Study outcomes and limitations: Authors suggested that a seasonal influenza vaccination recruits few new T cells each time.

Trimming took 10 bases from V and 3 from J; bases not matched to a gene: 16. The CDR3 runs to 17 residues. CDR1 is ENHRY, CDR2 SYGVKD, per germline. TCRdb used MiXCR to reprocess the RT-PCR reads, holding one entry per CDR3 protein. The sample has about 520,000 distinct CDR3 sequences, around 7.9% seen once. This clonotype has only one observation. Its antigen is unknown. The V call is TRBV10-3, the J call TRBJ1-5; TRBD1 matches 9 bases. The specimen was PBMCs from blood, collected approximately 25 months after vaccination. The sequence was obtained from a man aged 50 to 69 who received an inactivated influenza vaccine. CDR3 DNA sequence: TGTGCCACCCAGGGTTCGGCGGGACAGGGAGACAATCAGCCCCAGCATTTT. Protein sequence: CATQGSAGQGDNQPQHF.